Following are 8 T cell receptor beta chains from one sample sequenced in a study of liver allograft versus peripheral blood T cells. Overall study: Repertoires of T cell receptors in transplanted livers were compared with recipients' peripheral blood repertoires.

TCRdb itself ran the reads through MiXCR, one entry per CDR3 protein. The table includes about 13,000 distinct CDR3 sequences, about 18% detected once. Source of these receptors: a human patient who had a liver transplant. The graft donor may have given rise to some T cells.

This clonotype was counted ten times or more. The chain uses TRBV28 and TRBJ1-3, with D unresolved. CDR1 and CDR2 from the germline V gene are MDHEN and SYDVKM. The V and J ends lost 5 bases and 0 bases respectively, with 11 bases between them. This CDR3 has 15 residues. CDR3 amino acids: CASSQDGHSGNTIYF. The CDR3 DNA follows: TGTGCCAGCAGTCAGGACGGTCACTCTGGAAACACCATATATTTT.

This clonotype occurred many times. The chain uses TRBV27 and TRBJ2-3; 11 bases map to TRBD1. CDR1 and CDR2 (germline): MNHEY, SMNVEV (reference sequence). After removal of 5 bases from V and 3 bases from J, the junction contained 4 bases not matched to a gene. This CDR3 spans 15 amino acids. CDR3 loop: CASSPRDRGTDTQYF. In nucleotides, the CDR3 is TGTGCCAGCAGTCCCCGGGACAGGGGGACAGATACGCAGTATTTT.

This clonotype has ten or more counts. The chain has TRBV6-1 and TRBJ1-1; TRBD1 is a possible D gene (6 bases). Germline V gene lookup returns CDR1 MNHNS and CDR2 SASEGT. The CDR3 has 17 amino acids. Trimming shortened V by 6 bases and J by 1 base, and 21 bases separated the two germline ends. DNA for the CDR3: TGTGCCAGCAGAAACGTTTGGTGGGACATATCGAACACTGAAGCTTTCTTT. Translated: CASRNVWWDISNTEAFF.

This clonotype was picked up a small number of times. The chain has TRBV7-9 and TRBJ2-3; 8 bases fit TRBD2. The CDR3 loop spans 15 amino acids. After removal of 10 bases from V and 3 bases from J, the junction contained 12 bases not matched to a gene. Germline CDR1 and CDR2: SEHNR and FQNEAQ (reference sequence). In DNA, the CDR3 is TGTGCCACCAACACGGCGGGAGGTGGGACAGATACGCAGTATTTT. Protein: CATNTAGGGTDTQYF.

Regarding this clonotype: A read error may explain this, as a much larger clone is one base away. The chain combines TRBV14 with TRBJ1-3; 8 bases align to TRBD1. In germline, CDR1 is SGHDN, CDR2 FVKESK. The CDR3 runs 12 residues. With V trimmed by 9 bases and J by 9 bases, 7 bases remained unmatched. The CDR3 spells CARRPTGGTIYF. In DNA form, the CDR3 reads TGTGCCAGAAGACCCACAGGGGGCACCATATATTTT.

The table lists this clonotype with a few counts. The chain combines TRBV19 with TRBJ1-5, with TRBD1 as a possible D gene (6 bases). Per the germline V gene, CDR1 is LNHDA and CDR2 is SQIVND (reference sequence). CDR3 length equals 17 residues. V lost 0 bases and J lost 2, with 14 bases in between. This chain's CDR3 is CASSIDPTGRGNQPQHF. Written as DNA, the CDR3 is TGTGCCAGTAGTATAGACCCCACAGGGAGGGGCAATCAGCCCCAGCATTTT.

This clonotype was detected only once. A read error may be the cause here, since a much bigger clone is one base away. In nucleotides, the CDR3 is TGTGCCATCAGTTACCGGGGGAGGAACACTGAAGCTTTCTTT. Translating gives CAISYRGRNTEAFF. This chain joins TRBV10-3 and TRBJ1-1; maybe TRBD1 (5 bases). The CDR3 has 14 residues. Trimming removed 5 bases at V and 1 base at J, with 11 bases between. Germline loops: CDR1 ENHRY, CDR2 SYGVKD.

The chain carries TRBV20-1 and TRBJ1-4, with D perhaps TRBD1 (5 bases). V lost 3 bases and J lost 7, with 18 bases in between. The CDR3 totals 15 residues. Germline V CDR1 and CDR2: DFQATT, SNEGSKA (reference sequence). The DNA for the CDR3 is TGCAGTGCTAGTAAGAGAGGGCAGGGAGGTGAAAAACTGTTTTTT. Amino acids: CSASKRGQGGEKLFF.